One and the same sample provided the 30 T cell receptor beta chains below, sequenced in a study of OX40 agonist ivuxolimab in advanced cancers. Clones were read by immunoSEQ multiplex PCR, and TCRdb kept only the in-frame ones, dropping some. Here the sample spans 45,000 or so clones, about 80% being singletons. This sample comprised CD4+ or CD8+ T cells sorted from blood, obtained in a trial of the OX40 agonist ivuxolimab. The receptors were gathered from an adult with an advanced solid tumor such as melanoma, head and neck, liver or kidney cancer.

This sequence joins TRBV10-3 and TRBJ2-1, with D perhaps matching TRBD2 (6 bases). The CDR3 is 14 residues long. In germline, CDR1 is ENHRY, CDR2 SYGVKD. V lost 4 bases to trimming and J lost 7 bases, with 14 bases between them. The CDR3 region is CAISAGTGTNEQFF. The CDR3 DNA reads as TGTGCCATCAGTGCCGGGACTGGCACTAATGAGCAGTTCTTC.

Written as DNA, the CDR3 is TGTGCCATCAGTACAGGGACTAGCGGGTCGGATACGCAGTATTTT. Translation: CAISTGTSGSDTQYF. The chain employs TRBV10-3 and TRBJ2-3; the match to TRBD2 covers 12 bases. Looked up from germline, CDR1 is ENHRY and CDR2 is SYGVKD. The CDR3 runs to 15 residues. Unmatched junction bases numbered 6, after V lost 5 bases and J lost 6 bases.

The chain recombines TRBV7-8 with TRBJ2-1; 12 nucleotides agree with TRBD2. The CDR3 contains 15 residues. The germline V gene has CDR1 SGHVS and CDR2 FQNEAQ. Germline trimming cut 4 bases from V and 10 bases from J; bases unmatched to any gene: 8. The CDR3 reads CASSSGTSGPREQFF. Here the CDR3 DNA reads TGTGCCAGCAGCTCTGGGACTAGCGGGCCTCGGGAGCAGTTCTTC.

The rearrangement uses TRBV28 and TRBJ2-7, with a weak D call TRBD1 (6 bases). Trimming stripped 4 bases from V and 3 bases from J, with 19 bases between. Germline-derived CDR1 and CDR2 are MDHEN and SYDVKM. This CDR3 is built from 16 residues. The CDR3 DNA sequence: TGTGCCAGCAGTTACGCCGGGACACCGGAGGACTACGAGCAGTACTTC. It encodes CASSYAGTPEDYEQYF.

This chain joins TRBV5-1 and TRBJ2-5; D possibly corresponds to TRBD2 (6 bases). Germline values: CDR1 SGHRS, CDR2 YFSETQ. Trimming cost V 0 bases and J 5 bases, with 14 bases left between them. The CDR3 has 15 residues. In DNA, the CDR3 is TGCGCCAGCAGCTTGGGTACGGGAGTGGAGGAGACCCAGTACTTC. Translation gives CASSLGTGVEETQYF.

CDR3 protein: CASSLSVGSTEAFF. Here the CDR3 DNA reads TGCGCCAGCAGCTTGTCAGTGGGGAGTACTGAAGCTTTCTTT. The chain carries TRBV5-1 and TRBJ1-1; D remains ambiguous. The V end was cut by 1 base, the J end by 5 bases, with 12 bases between. The germline gives CDR1 SGHRS, CDR2 YFSETQ. This CDR3 comprises 14 residues.

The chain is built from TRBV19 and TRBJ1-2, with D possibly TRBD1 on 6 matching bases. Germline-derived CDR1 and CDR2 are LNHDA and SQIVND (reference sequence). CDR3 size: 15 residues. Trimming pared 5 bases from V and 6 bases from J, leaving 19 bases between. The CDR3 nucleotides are TGTGCCAGTAGTGAGGGGCAGCGGACAGTCAATGGCTACACCTTC. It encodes CASSEGQRTVNGYTF. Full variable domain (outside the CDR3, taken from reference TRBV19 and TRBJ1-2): DGGITQSPKYLFRKEGQNVTLSCEQNLNHDAMYWYRQDPGQGLRLIYYSQIVNDFQKGDIAEGYSVSREKKESFPLTVTSAQKNPTAFYLCASSEGQRTVNGYTFGSGTRLTVV.

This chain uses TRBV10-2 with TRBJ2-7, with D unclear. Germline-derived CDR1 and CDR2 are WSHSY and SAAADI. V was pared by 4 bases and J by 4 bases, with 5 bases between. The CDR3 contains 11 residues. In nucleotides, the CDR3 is TGCGCCAGCAGTGGCGTTTACGAGCAGTACTTC. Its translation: CASSGVYEQYF.

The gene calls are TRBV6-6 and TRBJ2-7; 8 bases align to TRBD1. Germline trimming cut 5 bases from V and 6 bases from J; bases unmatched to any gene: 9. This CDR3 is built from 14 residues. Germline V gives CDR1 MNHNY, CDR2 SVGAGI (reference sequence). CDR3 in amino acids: CASSPRTGTSEQYF. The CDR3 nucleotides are TGTGCCAGCAGTCCCCGGACAGGGACCAGCGAGCAGTACTTC.

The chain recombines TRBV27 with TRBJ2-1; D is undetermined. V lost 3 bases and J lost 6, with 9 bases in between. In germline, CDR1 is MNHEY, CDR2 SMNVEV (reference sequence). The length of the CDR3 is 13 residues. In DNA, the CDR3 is TGTGCCAGCAGTTTGGTCGGAACCAATGAGCAGTTCTTC. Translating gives CASSLVGTNEQFF.

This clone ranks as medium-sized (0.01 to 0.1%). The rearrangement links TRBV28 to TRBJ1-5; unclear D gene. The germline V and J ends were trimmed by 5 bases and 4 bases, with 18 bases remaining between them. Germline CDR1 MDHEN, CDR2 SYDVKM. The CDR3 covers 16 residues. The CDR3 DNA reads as TGTGCCAGCAGTCCTCCCCGGCTCCAAGGAAATCAGCCCCAGCATTTT. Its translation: CASSPPRLQGNQPQHF.

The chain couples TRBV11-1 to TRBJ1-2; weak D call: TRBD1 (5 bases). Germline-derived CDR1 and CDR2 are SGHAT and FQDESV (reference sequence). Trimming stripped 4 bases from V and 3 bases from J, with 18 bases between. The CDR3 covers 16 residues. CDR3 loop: CASSSQGRGGHYGYTF. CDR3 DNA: TGTGCCAGCAGCTCCCAGGGCCGAGGCGGCCACTATGGCTACACCTTC.

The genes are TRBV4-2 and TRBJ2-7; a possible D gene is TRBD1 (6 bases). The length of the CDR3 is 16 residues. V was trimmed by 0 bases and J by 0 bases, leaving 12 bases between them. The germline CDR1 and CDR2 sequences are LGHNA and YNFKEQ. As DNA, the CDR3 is TGTGCCAGCAGCCAAGAAGTTACAGGGATCTCCTACGAGCAGTACTTC. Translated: CASSQEVTGISYEQYF.

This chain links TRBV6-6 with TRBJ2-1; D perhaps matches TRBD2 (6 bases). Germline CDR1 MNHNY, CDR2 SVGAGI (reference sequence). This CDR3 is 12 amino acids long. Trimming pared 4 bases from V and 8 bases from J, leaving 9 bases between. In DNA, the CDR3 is TGTGCCAGCAGTTCGGGAGTCCATGAGCAGTTCTTC. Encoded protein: CASSSGVHEQFF.

CDR3 region: CASHEAGGDTGELFF. Written as DNA, the CDR3 is TGCGCCAGCCACGAGGCGGGAGGGGACACCGGGGAGCTGTTTTTT. V and J are TRBV5-1 and TRBJ2-2; 9 nucleotides line up with TRBD2. The CDR3 runs to 15 residues. J gave up 3 bases and V 7 bases, and 7 bases lay outside the gene matches. Germline CDR1 reads SGHRS; CDR2 reads YFSETQ. Using reference TRBV5-1 and TRBJ2-2 for the parts outside the CDR3, the full variable domain is KAGVTQTPRYLIKTRGQQVTLSCSPISGHRSVSWYQQTPGQGLQFLFEYFSETQRNKGNFPGRFSGRQFSNSRSEMNVSTLELGDSALYLCASHEAGGDTGELFFGEGSRLTVL.

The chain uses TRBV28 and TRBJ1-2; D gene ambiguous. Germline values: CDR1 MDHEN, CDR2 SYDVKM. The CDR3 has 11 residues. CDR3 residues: CASGIGWGYTF. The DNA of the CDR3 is TGTGCGAGCGGCATTGGTTGGGGCTACACCTTC.

This chain's CDR3 is CASRTSGSYEQYF. The CDR3 DNA sequence: TGTGCCAGCAGGACTAGCGGGAGTTACGAGCAGTACTTC. The chain recombines TRBV6-5 with TRBJ2-7; 12 nucleotides agree with TRBD2. This CDR3 has 13 amino acids. V lost 6 bases to trimming and J lost 4 bases; unmatched junction nucleotides: 1. The germline V gene has CDR1 MNHEY and CDR2 SVGAGI.

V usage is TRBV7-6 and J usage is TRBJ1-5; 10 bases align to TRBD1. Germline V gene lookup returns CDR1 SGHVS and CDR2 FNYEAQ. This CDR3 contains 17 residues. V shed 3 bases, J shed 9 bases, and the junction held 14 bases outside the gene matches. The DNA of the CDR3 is TGTGCCAGCAGCTTTGGGGGACAGGGGTGGCCCACGTGGCCCCAGCATTTT. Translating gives CASSFGGQGWPTWPQHF.

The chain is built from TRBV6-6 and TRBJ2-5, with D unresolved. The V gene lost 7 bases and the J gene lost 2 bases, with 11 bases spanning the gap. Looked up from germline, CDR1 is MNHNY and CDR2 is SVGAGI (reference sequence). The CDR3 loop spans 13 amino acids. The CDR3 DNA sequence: TGTGCCAGCATGGAGACACTACAAGAGACCCAGTACTTC. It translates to CASMETLQETQYF.

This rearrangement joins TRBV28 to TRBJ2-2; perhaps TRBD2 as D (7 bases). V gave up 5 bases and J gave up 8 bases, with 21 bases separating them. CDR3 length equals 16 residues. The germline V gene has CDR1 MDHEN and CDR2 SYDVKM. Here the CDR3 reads CASSQTSVGGGGELFF. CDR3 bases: TGTGCCAGCAGTCAAACCTCCGTAGGGGGGGGTGGGGAGCTGTTTTTT.

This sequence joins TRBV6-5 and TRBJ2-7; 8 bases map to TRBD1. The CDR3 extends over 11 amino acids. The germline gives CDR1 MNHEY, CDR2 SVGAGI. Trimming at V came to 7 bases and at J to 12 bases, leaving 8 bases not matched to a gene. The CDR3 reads CASTSRDRRYF. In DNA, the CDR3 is TGTGCCAGCACCTCCCGGGACAGGCGGTACTTC.

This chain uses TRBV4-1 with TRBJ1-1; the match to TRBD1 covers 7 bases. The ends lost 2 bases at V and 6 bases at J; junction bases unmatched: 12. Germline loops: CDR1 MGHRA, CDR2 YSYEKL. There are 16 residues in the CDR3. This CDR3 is CASSQIRGGSSAEAFF. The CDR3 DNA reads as TGCGCCAGCAGCCAAATCAGGGGGGGGAGTAGCGCTGAAGCTTTCTTT.

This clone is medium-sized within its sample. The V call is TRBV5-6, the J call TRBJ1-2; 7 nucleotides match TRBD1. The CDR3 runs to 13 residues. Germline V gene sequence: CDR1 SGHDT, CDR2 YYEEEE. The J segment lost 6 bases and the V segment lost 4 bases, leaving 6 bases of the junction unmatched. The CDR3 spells CASSPDREDGYTF. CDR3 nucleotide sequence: TGTGCCAGCAGCCCAGACAGGGAGGATGGCTACACCTTC.

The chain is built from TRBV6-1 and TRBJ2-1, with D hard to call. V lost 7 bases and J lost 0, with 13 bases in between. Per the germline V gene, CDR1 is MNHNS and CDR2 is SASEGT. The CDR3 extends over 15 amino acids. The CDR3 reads CASTTQASSYNEQFF. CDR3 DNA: TGTGCCAGCACCACCCAAGCTTCCTCCTACAATGAGCAGTTCTTC.

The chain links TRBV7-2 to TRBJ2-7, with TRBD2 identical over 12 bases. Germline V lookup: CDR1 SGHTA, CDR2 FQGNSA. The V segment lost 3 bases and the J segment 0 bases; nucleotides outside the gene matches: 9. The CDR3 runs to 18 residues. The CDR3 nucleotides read TGTGCCAGCAGCTTCTCCAGGACTAGCGGGGTGTACTCCTACGAGCAGTACTTC. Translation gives CASSFSRTSGVYSYEQYF.

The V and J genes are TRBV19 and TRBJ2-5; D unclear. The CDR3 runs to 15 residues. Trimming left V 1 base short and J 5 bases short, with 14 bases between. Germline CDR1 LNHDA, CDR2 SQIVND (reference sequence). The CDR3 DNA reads TGTGCCAGTAGTATAGGTTACAACTCTGGGGAGACCCAGTACTTC. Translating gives CASSIGYNSGETQYF.

The CDR3: CASSPRQGRGNTEAFF. CDR3 nucleotides: TGTGCCAGCTCACCACGACAGGGGCGAGGGAACACTGAAGCTTTCTTT. This chain links TRBV18 with TRBJ1-1; TRBD1 agrees at 8 bases. V gave up 1 base and J gave up 1 base; unmatched junction bases: 5. Germline V CDR1 and CDR2: KGHSH, LQKENI. CDR3 length: 16 residues.

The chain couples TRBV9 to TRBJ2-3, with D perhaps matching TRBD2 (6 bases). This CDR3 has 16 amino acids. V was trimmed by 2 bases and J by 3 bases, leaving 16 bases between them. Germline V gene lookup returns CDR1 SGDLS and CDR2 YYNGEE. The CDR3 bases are TGTGCCAGCAGCGTGAGGTCCGGGACTCCTACAGATACGCAGTATTTT. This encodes CASSVRSGTPTDTQYF.

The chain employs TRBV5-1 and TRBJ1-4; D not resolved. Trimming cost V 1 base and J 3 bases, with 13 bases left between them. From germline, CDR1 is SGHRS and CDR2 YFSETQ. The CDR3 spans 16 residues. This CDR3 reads CASSLTTGRPNEKLFF. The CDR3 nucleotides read TGCGCCAGCAGCTTGACAACCGGGAGGCCTAATGAAAAACTGTTTTTT.

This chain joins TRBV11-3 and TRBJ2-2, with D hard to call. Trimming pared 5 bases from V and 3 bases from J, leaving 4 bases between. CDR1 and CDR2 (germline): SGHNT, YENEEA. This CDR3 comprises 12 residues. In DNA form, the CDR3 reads TGTGCCAGCAGCGAGTACACCGGGGAGCTGTTTTTT. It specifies CASSEYTGELFF. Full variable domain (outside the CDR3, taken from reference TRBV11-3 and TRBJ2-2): EAGVVQSPRYKIIEKKQPVAFWCNPISGHNTLYWYLQNLGQGPELLIRYENEEAVDDSQLPKDRFSAERLKGVDSTLKIQPAELGDSAVYLCASSEYTGELFFGEGSRLTVL.